This T cell receptor beta chain was profiled in a study of CD8 T cells in Susac syndrome. Germline V gene lookup returns CDR1 DFQATT and CDR2 SNEGSKA (reference sequence). This CDR3 spans 13 amino acids. Trimming cost V 3 bases and J 7 bases; bases outside gene matches: 9. With random hexamers, about 0.45 to 1 ug RNA was reverse transcribed. TCRdb called the immunoSEQ multiplex PCR reads again in MiXCR, with one record for every CDR3 protein. This sample yields 100,000 to 150,000 distinct CDR3 sequences, of which approximately 96% are seen a single time; 0.065% to 0.09% belongs to the top ten. The receptor comes from a human donor in good health. V gene TRBV20-1 combines with J gene TRBJ2-7; 7 bases agree with TRBD2. Sequencing used CD4+ T cells from PBMCs. The CDR3, as DNA: TGCAGTGCTAGCGGTGGACTAGTGGGGGAGCAGTACTTC. Translating it yields CSASGGLVGEQYF.